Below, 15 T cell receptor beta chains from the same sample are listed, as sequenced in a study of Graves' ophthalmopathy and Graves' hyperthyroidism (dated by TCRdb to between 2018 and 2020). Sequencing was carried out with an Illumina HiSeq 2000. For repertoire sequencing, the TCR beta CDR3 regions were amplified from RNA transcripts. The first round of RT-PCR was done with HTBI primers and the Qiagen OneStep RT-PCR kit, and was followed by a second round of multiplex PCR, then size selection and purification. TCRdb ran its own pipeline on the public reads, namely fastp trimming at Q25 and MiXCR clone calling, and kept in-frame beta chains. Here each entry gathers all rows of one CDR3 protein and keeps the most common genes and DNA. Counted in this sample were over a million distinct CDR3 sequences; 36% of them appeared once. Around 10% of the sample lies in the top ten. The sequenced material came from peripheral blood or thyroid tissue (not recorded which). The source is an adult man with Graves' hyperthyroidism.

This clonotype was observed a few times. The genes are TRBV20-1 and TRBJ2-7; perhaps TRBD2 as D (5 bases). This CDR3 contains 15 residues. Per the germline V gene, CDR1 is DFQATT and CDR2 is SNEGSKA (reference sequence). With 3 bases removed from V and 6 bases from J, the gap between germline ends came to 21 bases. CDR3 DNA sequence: TGCAGTGCTAGTCATTACGGGATTGAAGGTAGCGAGCAGTACTTC. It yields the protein CSASHYGIEGSEQYF.

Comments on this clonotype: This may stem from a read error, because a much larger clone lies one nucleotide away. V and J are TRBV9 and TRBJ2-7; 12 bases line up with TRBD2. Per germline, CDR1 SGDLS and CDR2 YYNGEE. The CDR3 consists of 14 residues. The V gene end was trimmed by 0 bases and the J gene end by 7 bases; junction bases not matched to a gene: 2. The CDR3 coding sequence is TGTGCCAGCAGCGTAGGGACTAGCGGGGAAGAGCAGTACTTC. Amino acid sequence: CASSVGTSGEEQYF.

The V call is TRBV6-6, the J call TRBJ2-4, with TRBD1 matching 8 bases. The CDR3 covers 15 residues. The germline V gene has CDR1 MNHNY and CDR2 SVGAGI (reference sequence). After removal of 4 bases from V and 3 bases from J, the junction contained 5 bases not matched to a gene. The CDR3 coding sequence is TGTGCCAGCAGTTCAAACAGGGGGGTCAAAAACATTCAGTACTTC. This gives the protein CASSSNRGVKNIQYF.

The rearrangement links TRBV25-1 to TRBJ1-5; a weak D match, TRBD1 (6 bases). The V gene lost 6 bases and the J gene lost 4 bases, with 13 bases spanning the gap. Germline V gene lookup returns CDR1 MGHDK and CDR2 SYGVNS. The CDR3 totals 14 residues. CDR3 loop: CASSVADRNQPQHF. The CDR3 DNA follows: TGTGCCAGCAGCGTTGCGGACAGAAATCAGCCCCAGCATTTT. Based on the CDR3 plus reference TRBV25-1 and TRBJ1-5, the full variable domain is EADIYQTPRYLVIGTGKKITLECSQTMGHDKMYWYQQDPGMELHLIHYSYGVNSTEKGDLSSESTVSRIRTEHFPLTLESARPSHTSQYLCASSVADRNQPQHFGDGTRLSIL.

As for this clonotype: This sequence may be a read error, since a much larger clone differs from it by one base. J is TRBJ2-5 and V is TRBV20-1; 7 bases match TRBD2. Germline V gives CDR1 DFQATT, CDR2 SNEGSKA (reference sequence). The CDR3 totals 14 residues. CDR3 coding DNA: TGCAGTGCTAGAGCGGGGGGATTCCAAGAGGCCCAGTACTTC. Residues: CSARAGGFQEAQYF.

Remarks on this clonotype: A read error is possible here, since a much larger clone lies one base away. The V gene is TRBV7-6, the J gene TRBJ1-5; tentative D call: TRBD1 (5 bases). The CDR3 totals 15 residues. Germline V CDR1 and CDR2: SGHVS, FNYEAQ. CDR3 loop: CASGLERGPDQPQHF. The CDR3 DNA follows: TGTGCCAGCGGCTTAGAAAGGGGCCCCGATCAGCCCCAGCATTTT.

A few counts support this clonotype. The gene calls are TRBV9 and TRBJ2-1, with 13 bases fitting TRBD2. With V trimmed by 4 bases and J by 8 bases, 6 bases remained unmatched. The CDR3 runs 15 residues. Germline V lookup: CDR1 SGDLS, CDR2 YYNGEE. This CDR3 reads CASSPRLAGGYEQFF. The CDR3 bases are TGTGCCAGCAGCCCTAGACTAGCGGGAGGTTATGAGCAGTTCTTC.

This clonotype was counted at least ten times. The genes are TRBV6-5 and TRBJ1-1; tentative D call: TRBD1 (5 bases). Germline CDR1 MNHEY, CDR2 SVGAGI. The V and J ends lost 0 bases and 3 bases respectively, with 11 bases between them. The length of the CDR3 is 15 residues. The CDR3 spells CASSYSSTTDTEAFF. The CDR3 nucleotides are TGTGCCAGCAGTTACTCGAGCACGACAGACACTGAAGCTTTCTTT.

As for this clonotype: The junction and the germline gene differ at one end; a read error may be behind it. The CDR3 region has the DNA TGTGCCAGCAGCGCCTTATGGTATGGGGCAGGGGGCGACCACACTGAAGCTTTCTTT. Its protein is CASSALWYGAGGDHTEAFF. The V and J genes are TRBV5-1 and TRBJ1-1, with 8 bases identical to TRBD1. This CDR3 is built from 19 residues. In germline, CDR1 is SGHRS, CDR2 YFSETQ.

CDR3 loop: CAISDRGQPLGLGYTF. The DNA for the CDR3 is TGTGCCATCAGTGACCGCGGGCAGCCTTTGGGACTTGGCTACACCTTC. The chain carries TRBV10-3 and TRBJ1-2; tentative D call: TRBD1 (5 bases). The length of the CDR3 is 16 residues. V was cut by 3 bases and J by 7 bases, with 21 bases left in between. The V gene's germline CDR1 is ENHRY and CDR2 SYGVKD.

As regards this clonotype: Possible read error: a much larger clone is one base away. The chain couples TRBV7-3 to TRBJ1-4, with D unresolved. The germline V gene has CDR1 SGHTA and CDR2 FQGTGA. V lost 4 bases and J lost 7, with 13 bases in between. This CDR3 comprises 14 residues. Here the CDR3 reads CASSSRDLGEKLFF. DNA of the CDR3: TGTGCCAGCAGCTCCCGGGATTTAGGTGAAAAACTGTTTTTT.

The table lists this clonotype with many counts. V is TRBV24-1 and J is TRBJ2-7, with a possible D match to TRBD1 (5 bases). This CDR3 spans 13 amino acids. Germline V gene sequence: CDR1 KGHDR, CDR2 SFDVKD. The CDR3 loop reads CATVDGQGGEQYF. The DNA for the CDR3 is TGTGCGACGGTAGACGGGCAGGGCGGTGAGCAGTACTTC.

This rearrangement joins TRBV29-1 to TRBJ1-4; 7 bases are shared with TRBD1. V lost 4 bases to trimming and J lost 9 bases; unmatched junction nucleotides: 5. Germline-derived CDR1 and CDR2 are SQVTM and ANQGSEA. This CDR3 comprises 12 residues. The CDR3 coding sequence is TGCAGCGTTGCTCAGGGGGTCCAAAAACTGTTTTTT. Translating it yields CSVAQGVQKLFF.

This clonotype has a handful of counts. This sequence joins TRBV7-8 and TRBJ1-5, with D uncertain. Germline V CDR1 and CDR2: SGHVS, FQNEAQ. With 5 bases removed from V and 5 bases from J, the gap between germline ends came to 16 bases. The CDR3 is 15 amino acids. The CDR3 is CASSPILGTHQPQHF. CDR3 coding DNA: TGTGCCAGCAGCCCCATATTGGGAACCCATCAGCCCCAGCATTTT.

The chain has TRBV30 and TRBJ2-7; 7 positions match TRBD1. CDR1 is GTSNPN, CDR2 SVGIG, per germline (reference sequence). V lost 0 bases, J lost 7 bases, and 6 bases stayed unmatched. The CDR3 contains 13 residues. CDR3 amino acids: CAWSVKGAFEQYF. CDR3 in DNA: TGTGCCTGGAGTGTCAAGGGGGCGTTTGAGCAGTACTTC.